The source of this T cell receptor beta chain is a study of response to subunit inactivated influenza vaccine. In this sample, this clonotype turned up many times. Its antigen is as yet unknown. TCRdb reprocessed the RT-PCR reads with MiXCR, giving one entry per CDR3 protein. This table has approximately 230,000 distinct CDR3 sequences, roughly an eighth appearing once. This CDR3 is built from 14 residues. The V and J ends lost 6 bases and 0 bases, in that order; junction bases with no gene match: 4. Germline CDR1 is DFQATT and CDR2 is SNEGSKA (reference sequence). The study's findings and limits: Authors suggested that a seasonal influenza vaccination recruits few new T cells each time.

The sequence derives from a man between 50 and 59 years old who received an inactivated influenza vaccine. The sample here was non-naive T cells sorted from PBMCs, taken roughly 15 days before vaccination. The V call is TRBV20-1, the J call TRBJ2-5, with 10 bases that match TRBD1. In DNA form, the CDR3 reads TGCAGTGCCCGGGACAGGGGCCACCAAGAGACCCAGTACTTC. Encoded protein: CSARDRGHQETQYF.